Sequencing of this T cell receptor beta chain was carried out in a study of radiotherapy plus CTLA-4 blockade in lung cancer. This CDR3 spans 11 amino acids. Trimming removed 4 bases from V and 3 bases from J, with 3 bases in between. Germline V CDR1 and CDR2: SGHTA, FQGNSA. Clones were sequenced by immunoSEQ multiplex PCR, and TCRdb holds only the in-frame ones, with some missing. The sample consists of about 80,000 clones, around 86% of them appearing once. The material was peripheral blood, obtained from a patient treated with radiotherapy plus ipilimumab. The sequence came from a human donor with non-small cell lung cancer who had stable disease on radiotherapy plus ipilimumab. The V call is TRBV7-2, the J call TRBJ1-2; D gene ambiguous. CDR3 nucleotide sequence: TGTGCCAGCAGCTCGGACTATGGCTACACCTTC. It encodes CASSSDYGYTF.